One sample yielded the 15 T cell receptor beta chains listed below, sequenced in a study of PD-1 blockade in mismatch repair-deficient tumors. Measured with immunoSEQ multiplex PCR; TCRdb has only the in-frame clones, and not every one. The sample records approximately 15,000 clones, 70% to 90% being singletons. Time point described: 10-day in vitro stimulation with candidate neoantigen peptide 6. These TCRs are of unknown antigen specificity. The specimen comprised cells cultured in vitro, sampled from a patient treated with pembrolizumab. All receptors derive from an adult with mismatch repair-deficient cancer.

The gene calls are TRBV7-9 and TRBJ2-1; 10 nucleotides align to TRBD1. J was trimmed by 9 bases and V by 6 bases; bases with no gene match: 11. Germline V CDR1 and CDR2: SEHNR, FQNEAQ (reference sequence). The CDR3 has 15 residues. The CDR3 region is CASSYDRGPRFEQFF. CDR3 in DNA: TGTGCCAGCAGTTATGACAGGGGGCCTCGGTTTGAGCAGTTCTTC.

The J gene is TRBJ2-7, the V gene TRBV28; no clear D. V was trimmed by 8 bases and J by 5 bases, leaving 7 bases between them. Germline lookup yields CDR1 MDHEN and CDR2 SYDVKM. This CDR3 comprises 10 residues. Here the CDR3 DNA reads TGTGCCAGCTCCGTGGACGAGCAGTACTTC. This sequence encodes CASSVDEQYF.

The chain couples TRBV18 to TRBJ2-7; D remains ambiguous. Trimming shortened V by 2 bases and J by 0 bases, and 14 bases separated the two germline ends. Germline CDR1 reads KGHSH; CDR2 reads LQKENI. This CDR3 comprises 16 residues. CDR3 amino acids: CASSPEAAYYSYEQYF. CDR3 bases: TGTGCCAGCTCACCAGAAGCAGCTTACTACTCCTACGAGCAGTACTTC.

In its sample, this clone was seen a few times. This sequence joins TRBV9 and TRBJ1-2; D gene unclear. CDR3 length equals 17 residues. Deletions cut 4 bases from V and 4 bases from J, with 23 bases between. The V gene's germline CDR1 is SGDLS and CDR2 YYNGEE. CDR3 in amino acids: CASSPDVRIELGYGYTF. The DNA for the CDR3 is TGTGCCAGCAGCCCGGACGTCCGGATAGAATTGGGCTATGGCTACACCTTC.

The V and J genes are TRBV10-2 and TRBJ1-3; D unclear. The CDR3 contains 14 residues. Trimming removed 8 bases from V and 0 bases from J, with 11 bases in between. Germline assignment: CDR1 WSHSY and CDR2 SAAADI. This chain's CDR3 is CASAGGLSGNTIYF. The CDR3 nucleotides read TGCGCCAGCGCGGGAGGGCTCTCTGGAAACACCATATATTTT.

This clone is a singleton in its sample. The genes are TRBV28 and TRBJ2-7; TRBD1 might be the D (6 bases). Germline values: CDR1 MDHEN, CDR2 SYDVKM. The V end was cut by 7 bases, the J end by 7 bases, with 23 bases between. CDR3 length: 15 amino acids. This CDR3 is CASTNLGGPRGEQYF. The CDR3 bases are TGTGCCAGCACTAACCTCGGAGGTCCGAGGGGGGAGCAGTACTTC.

V gene TRBV2 combines with J gene TRBJ2-1, with 8 bases fitting TRBD2. Trimming removed 8 bases from V and 2 bases from J; junction bases left unmatched: 20. The germline V gene encodes CDR1 SNHLY and CDR2 FYNNEI. The CDR3 loop spans 19 amino acids. As DNA, the CDR3 is TGTGCCAGCGATAGCGTTATAGGAGGTCTAGCGGGCCCCTACAATGAGCAGTTCTTC. Residues: CASDSVIGGLAGPYNEQFF.

The chain has TRBV5-6 and TRBJ2-7; the D is unclear. V was shortened by 0 bases and J by 1 base, with 5 bases between the two germline ends. Germline values: CDR1 SGHDT, CDR2 YYEEEE. This CDR3 has 13 amino acids. CDR3 region: CASSLAGSYEQYF. The CDR3 DNA sequence: TGTGCCAGCAGCTTGGCCGGGTCCTACGAGCAGTACTTC.

The chain links TRBV19 to TRBJ1-1; D not certain. CDR3 length: 17 amino acids. CDR1 is LNHDA, CDR2 SQIVND, per germline (reference sequence). The V gene lost 2 bases and the J gene lost 1 base, with 17 bases spanning the gap. The CDR3 is CASSIIGYFEGNTEAFF. CDR3 nucleotide sequence: TGTGCCAGTAGTATAATAGGTTACTTCGAGGGGAACACTGAAGCTTTCTTT.

The chain couples TRBV6-4 to TRBJ1-1, with TRBD1 identical over 8 bases. V trimming: 6 bases; J trimming: 5 bases; junction bases outside the gene matches: 11. This CDR3 contains 15 residues. Germline values: CDR1 MRHNA, CDR2 SNTAGT. The CDR3 region has the DNA TGTGCCAGCAGGGGTGGGACAGGAATTTGTACTGAAGCTTTCTTT. Its translation is CASRGGTGICTEAFF.

V usage is TRBV2 and J usage is TRBJ2-7, with D maybe TRBD2 (5 bases). Trimming stripped 9 bases from V and 2 bases from J, with 14 bases between. There are 13 residues in the CDR3. Germline values: CDR1 SNHLY, CDR2 FYNNEI. The chain's CDR3 is CASRGGTPYEQYF. In DNA form, the CDR3 reads TGTGCCAGTCGAGGAGGCACCCCCTACGAGCAGTACTTC.

The V gene is TRBV5-1, the J gene TRBJ2-2; D may correspond to TRBD1 or TRBD2 (5 bases each). V lost 4 bases and J lost 4, with 14 bases in between. Germline-derived CDR1 and CDR2 are SGHRS and YFSETQ. The CDR3 totals 15 residues. The CDR3 is CASSRDGSITGELFF. DNA for the CDR3: TGCGCCAGCAGCCGGGACGGCTCAATCACCGGGGAGCTGTTTTTT.

This clone showed up just a few times. V usage is TRBV6-1 and J usage is TRBJ2-7; D remains unclear. V was pared by 7 bases and J by 7 bases, with 11 bases between. CDR3 length: 11 amino acids. Germline CDR1 and CDR2: MNHNS and SASEGT. This CDR3 reads CASITFREQYF. In DNA, the CDR3 is TGTGCCAGCATTACATTTCGGGAGCAGTACTTC.

This chain connects TRBV5-4 to TRBJ2-5, with D perhaps matching TRBD2 (7 bases). CDR1 is SGHNT, CDR2 YYREEE, per germline (reference sequence). Deletions cut 3 bases from V and 9 bases from J, with 15 bases between. The CDR3 is 13 residues long. The DNA for the CDR3 is TGTGCCAGCAGCTGGAGTACGGGGGGCGCCCAGTACTTC. Amino acids: CASSWSTGGAQYF.

V is TRBV6-1 and J is TRBJ1-1, with D hard to call. V lost 1 base to trimming and J lost 0 bases, with 15 bases between them. CDR1 is MNHNS and CDR2 is SASEGT in the germline V gene. The CDR3 is made up of 17 amino acids. The CDR3 sequence is CASSEESWQRMNTEAFF. CDR3 in DNA: TGTGCCAGCAGTGAAGAATCTTGGCAGAGAATGAACACTGAAGCTTTCTTT.